This entry features one T cell receptor (beta chain) sequence. Its recognized antigen is unknown. Per-base qualities were not stored, and no clone one base away is much larger. The data were taken from a study of T cell repertoires in cytomegalovirus infection (dated by TCRdb to between 2017 and 2020). In terms of the full investigation: The HLA type of each donor mattered for the analysis, because public TCR beta signatures pointed to carriage of CMV infection along with the matching HLA type.

The reads were generated on an Illumina HiSeq 1500. The raw public reads went through TCRdb reprocessing: fastp at Q25, MiXCR clone calling, in-frame beta chains kept. Identical CDR3 protein sequences are pooled into one entry, listed with their most common genes and DNA. This sample gives some 57,000 distinct CDR3 sequences in total; around 34% of them show up just once. The top ten hold around 70% of the sample. CDR1 MGHRA and CDR2 YSYEKL were looked up in the germline V gene. Ends trimmed: V by 0 bases, J by 1 base; bases unmatched to a gene: 9. The CDR3 contains 17 residues, cysteine and phenylalanine counted. The entry retains the CDR3 DNA only, 51 bases that are in frame from base 1. The full study reports these points: In the ex vivo response, HLA-C-restricted CMV-specific TCR beta clonotypes were dominant, and in two of eight donors the single most frequent clonotype came from this HLA-C-restricted group. Cumulative frequency of public TCR beta family members discriminated carriers of CMV infection plus the relevant HLA type in this cohort and an independent roughly 340-donor cohort.

This receptor chain uses TRBV4-1 and TRBJ2-7; 7 bases in the junction line up with TRBD1. The receptor's source is a human donor in good health (CMV status not recorded). Some clones in this sample may be carry-over from other donors' samples. The sample comprised PBMCs, sequenced either directly or after in vitro stimulation (not recorded which). The CDR3 protein: CASSQDVSGQLSYEQYF. The DNA sequence reads TGCGCCAGCAGCCAAGATGTTTCGGGACAGCTGTCCTACGAGCAGTACTTC.